The 15 T cell receptor beta chains listed next were all sequenced from one sample in a study of shared clonotypes between healthy human individuals. Sequencing used immunoSEQ multiplex PCR; TCRdb keeps in-frame clones, though not all of them. The sample includes a few hundred thousand clones, 77% seen only once; the top ten take 12%. Sequenced sample: PBMCs. The receptors shown here come from a woman between 40 and 50 years old in good health. Some clones in this sample may be carry-over from other donors' samples.

The gene calls are TRBV15 and TRBJ2-1; 13 nucleotides match TRBD2. The CDR3 is 13 amino acids. The V segment lost 10 bases and the J segment 8 bases; nucleotides outside the gene matches: 5. The germline gives CDR1 LNHNV, CDR2 YYDKDF (reference sequence). The CDR3 DNA reads TGTGCCATCGGACTAGCGGGAGTATATGAGCAGTTCTTC. Its translation: CAIGLAGVYEQFF.

The chain links TRBV30 to TRBJ1-3; D not certain. Per the germline V gene, CDR1 is GTSNPN and CDR2 is SVGIG (reference sequence). V was cut by 0 bases and J by 0 bases, with 3 bases left in between. The CDR3 is 13 amino acids. Here the CDR3 reads CAWSVVSGNTIYF. CDR3 nucleotide sequence: TGTGCCTGGAGTGTTGTCTCTGGAAACACCATATATTTT.

The V and J genes are TRBV28 and TRBJ2-7; D gene uncertain. V was pared by 7 bases and J by 1 base, with 11 bases between. Germline CDR1 is MDHEN and CDR2 is SYDVKM. The CDR3 loop spans 13 amino acids. The CDR3 sequence: CASTIGASYEQYF. The CDR3 DNA reads TGTGCCAGCACAATCGGAGCGTCCTACGAGCAGTACTTC. Full variable domain (remainder filled in from reference TRBV28 and TRBJ2-7): DVKVTQSSRYLVKRTGEKVFLECVQDMDHENMFWYRQDPGLGLRLIYFSYDVKMKEKGDIPEGYSVSREKKERFSLILESASTNQTSMYLCASTIGASYEQYFGPGTRLTVT.

This chain links TRBV28 with TRBJ2-3; 8 bases map to TRBD2. Germline V gene lookup returns CDR1 MDHEN and CDR2 SYDVKM. The CDR3 is 16 residues long. With 6 bases clipped from V and 0 bases from J, the junction kept 8 bases outside the gene matches. The CDR3 coding sequence is TGTGCCAGCAGCTCAGTAGCGGGGCTTAGCACAGATACGCAGTATTTT. It yields the protein CASSSVAGLSTDTQYF. Drawing the rest from reference TRBV28 and TRBJ2-3, the complete variable domain is DVKVTQSSRYLVKRTGEKVFLECVQDMDHENMFWYRQDPGLGLRLIYFSYDVKMKEKGDIPEGYSVSREKKERFSLILESASTNQTSMYLCASSSVAGLSTDTQYFGPGTRLTVL.

V and J are TRBV27 and TRBJ2-3; possible D gene TRBD1, 6 bases. Germline V lookup: CDR1 MNHEY, CDR2 SMNVEV (reference sequence). The V end lost 3 bases, the J end lost 0 bases, and 25 bases lay between the germline ends. The CDR3 is 20 amino acids. CDR3 sequence (DNA): TGTGCCAGCAGTTTGCGTCGTGCGAGGGACAAAACAACTAGCACAGATACGCAGTATTTT. It encodes CASSLRRARDKTTSTDTQYF.

The rearrangement uses TRBV18 and TRBJ2-6; weak D call: TRBD2 (6 bases). Germline-derived CDR1 and CDR2 are KGHSH and LQKENI. The CDR3 is 16 residues long. V gave up 5 bases and J gave up 0 bases, with 11 bases separating them. The CDR3: CASSGAGRSGANVLTF. In DNA form, the CDR3 reads TGTGCCAGCTCAGGGGCGGGACGCTCTGGGGCCAACGTCCTGACTTTC.

With respect to this clone: A far more abundant clone sits one base away, making this likely a read error. Lacking the conserved final phenylalanine or tryptophan, this CDR3 likely reflects a read error. This chain connects TRBV6-5 to TRBJ2-2; D may be TRBD1 (6 bases). Germline assignment: CDR1 MNHEY and CDR2 SVGAGI. Trimming removed 5 bases from V and 13 bases from J, with 17 bases in between. The CDR3 consists of 13 residues. The CDR3 nucleotides read TGTGCCAGCAGTCGTCAGGGGACATCCGTGCTGTTTCTT. It specifies CASSRQGTSVLFL.

There are a few counts of this clone. The V and J genes are TRBV27 and TRBJ2-2; D not resolved. The CDR3 is 16 amino acids. Germline V gene lookup returns CDR1 MNHEY and CDR2 SMNVEV (reference sequence). Between the trimmed V and J ends, which lost 8 bases and 3 bases, there was a span of 19 bases. The CDR3 coding sequence is TGTGCCAGCGGACCCTGGACGACGTATCACACCGGGGAGCTGTTTTTT. It encodes CASGPWTTYHTGELFF.

This chain joins TRBV7-9 and TRBJ2-3; tentatively, D is TRBD1 (6 bases). Per germline, CDR1 SEHNR and CDR2 FQNEAQ (reference sequence). The CDR3 totals 14 residues. The V end was cut by 5 bases, the J end by 6 bases, with 15 bases between. The CDR3 loop reads CASSHNRAGDTQYF. The CDR3 coding sequence is TGTGCCAGCAGCCATAACAGGGCTGGGGATACGCAGTATTTT.

V is TRBV6-1 and J is TRBJ2-7; 12 bases agree with TRBD2. CDR3 length: 15 amino acids. CDR1 is MNHNS and CDR2 is SASEGT in the germline V gene. V dropped 7 bases and J dropped 2; count of bases not matched to a gene: 6. The CDR3 DNA is TGTGCCAGCATCCCAGGACTAGCGGGGACCTACGAGCAGTACTTC. Translated, it gives CASIPGLAGTYEQYF.

This rearrangement joins TRBV2 to TRBJ2-5, with D unresolved. The J call may be faulty, since TRBJ2-7 better matches the DNA end. Germline V gene sequence: CDR1 SNHLY, CDR2 FYNNEI. The CDR3 length is 13 residues. CDR3 DNA: TGTGCCAGCAGTTCACCCGTCCCCTACGAGCAGTACTTC. This translates into CASSSPVPYEQYF.

V is TRBV9 and J is TRBJ2-1, with 14 bases aligning to TRBD2. Germline lookup yields CDR1 SGDLS and CDR2 YYNGEE. The CDR3 has 15 residues. The junction had 6 bases not matched to a gene; V was cut back by 4 bases and J by 9 bases. CDR3 bases: TGTGCCAGCAGCCCCTCGACTAGCGGGAGGGTTGAGCAGTTCTTC. It translates to CASSPSTSGRVEQFF.

A note on this clone: A far larger clone is a single base away, which makes a read error likely. CDR3 loop: CAGSSGQGSYEQYF. CDR3 DNA: TGTGCTGGCAGCTCGGGACAGGGGTCCTACGAGCAGTACTTC. This sequence joins TRBV7-7 and TRBJ2-7; 10 bases are shared with TRBD1. The CDR3 extends over 14 amino acids. Germline lookup yields CDR1 SSHAT and CDR2 FNYEAQ (reference sequence).

The chain has TRBV7-6 and TRBJ1-2; D remains ambiguous. CDR1 SGHVS and CDR2 FNYEAQ come from the germline V gene. CDR3 length equals 13 residues. V lost 5 bases to trimming and J lost 4 bases, with 11 bases between them. The CDR3 bases are TGTGCCAGCAGCCCGCTCCGGGCCTATGGCTACACCTTC. As protein: CASSPLRAYGYTF.

V usage is TRBV28 and J usage is TRBJ2-2; TRBD2 matches 8 bases. CDR3 length: 15 residues. With 6 bases clipped from V and 3 bases from J, the junction kept 6 bases outside the gene matches. Germline CDR1 and CDR2: MDHEN and SYDVKM. DNA for the CDR3: TGTGCCAGCAGCCGGGGGGGTGTGGACACCGGGGAGCTGTTTTTT. This translates into CASSRGGVDTGELFF.